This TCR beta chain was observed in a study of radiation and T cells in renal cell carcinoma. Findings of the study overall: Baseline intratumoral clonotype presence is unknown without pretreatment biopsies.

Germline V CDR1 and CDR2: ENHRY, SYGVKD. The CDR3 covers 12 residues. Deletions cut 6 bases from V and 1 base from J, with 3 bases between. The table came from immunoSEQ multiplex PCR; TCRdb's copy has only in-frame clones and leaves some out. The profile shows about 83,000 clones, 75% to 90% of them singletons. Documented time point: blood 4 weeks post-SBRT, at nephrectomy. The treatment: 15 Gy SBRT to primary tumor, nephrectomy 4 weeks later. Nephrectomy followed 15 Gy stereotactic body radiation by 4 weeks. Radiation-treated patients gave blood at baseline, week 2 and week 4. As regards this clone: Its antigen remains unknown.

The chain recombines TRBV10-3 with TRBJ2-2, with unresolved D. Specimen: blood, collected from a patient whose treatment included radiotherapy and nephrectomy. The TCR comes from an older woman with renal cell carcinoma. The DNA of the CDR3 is TGTGCCATCAGCAAGAACACCGGGGAGCTGTTTTTT. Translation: CAISKNTGELFF.